This T cell receptor (beta chain) was profiled in a study of neoadjuvant anti-PD-1 for oral cavity cancer. Of note for this clone: Its antigen is as yet unknown.

The CDR3 consists of 15 residues. Germline V CDR1 and CDR2: SGHRS, YFSETQ. The junction had 1 base not matched to a gene; V was cut back by 4 bases and J by 0 bases. Produced via immunoSEQ multiplex PCR; TCRdb's table is partial and in-frame only. Among some 15,000 clones, roughly 70% were seen once, and the ten largest hold about 2.5%. Study-wide points: After neoadjuvant nivolumab, PBMC T cell clonality was significantly higher in non-responders than responders.

The chain links TRBV5-1 to TRBJ2-3; TRBD2 matches at 11 bases. The sequencing here drew on PBMCs, taken before nivolumab (anti-PD-1) treatment. This TCR was recovered from a person between 40 and 79 years old with oral cavity squamous cell carcinoma. This CDR3 is CASSRTSGSTDTQYF. CDR3 bases: TGCGCCAGCAGCAGGACTAGCGGGAGCACAGATACGCAGTATTTT.